The present TCR beta chain was sequenced within a study of CD8+CD57+ T cells in acquired aplastic anemia. Study as a whole: The sorted CD4+ and CD8+ cells yielded an average approximately 3 ug of DNA.

On this clonotype itself: Its specificity is not known.

Sequenced patients had shown CD8+CD57+ cell expansion by flow cytometry. There was no therapy given to any patient before the blood sampling took place. Genomic DNA was employed as the template in profiling TCR beta VDJ and CDR3. TCRdb ran MiXCR on the reads and lists one entry per CDR3 protein. The table shows hundreds of thousands of distinct CDR3 sequences, with approximately 58% occurring only once. Study-level results: Both patients and controls carried the same twenty-nine CD8+ CDR3 sequences.

Sequenced material: sorted CD4+, CD8+, or CD8+CD57+ T cells (not recorded which) from PBMCs. This TCR came from a human donor with aplastic anemia.

The CDR3 region is CASSEESRYGYTF. As DNA, the CDR3 is TGTGCCAGCAGTGAAGAGAGTCGGTATGGCTACACCTTC. The chain employs TRBV2 and TRBJ1-2, with no clear D. The CDR3 runs 13 residues. Trimming took off 1 base at V and 5 bases at J, with 8 bases between the two ends. Germline CDR1 SNHLY, CDR2 FYNNEI.